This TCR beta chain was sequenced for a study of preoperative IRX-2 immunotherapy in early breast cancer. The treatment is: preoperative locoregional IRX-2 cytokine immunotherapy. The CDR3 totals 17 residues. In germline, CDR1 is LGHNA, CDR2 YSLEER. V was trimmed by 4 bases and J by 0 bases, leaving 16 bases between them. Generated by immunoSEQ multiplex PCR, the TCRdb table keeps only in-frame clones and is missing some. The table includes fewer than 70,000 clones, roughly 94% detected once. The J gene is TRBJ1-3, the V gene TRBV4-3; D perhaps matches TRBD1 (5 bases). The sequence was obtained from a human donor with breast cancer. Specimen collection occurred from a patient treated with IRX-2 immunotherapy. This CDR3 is CASSPQGGSLSGNTIYF. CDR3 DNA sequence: TGCGCCAGCAGCCCCCAGGGCGGGTCCCTCTCTGGAAACACCATATATTTT.